The rows below give T cell receptor beta chains drawn from one sample of a study of neurological immune-mediated disorders. TCRdb reprocessed the 5' RACE reads via MiXCR and lists one record per CDR3 protein. The sample yields roughly 100,000 distinct CDR3 sequences, 9.5% to 14% seen once. Sequenced sample: PBMCs. Receptors were obtained from a female donor with HTLV-1-associated myelopathy (HAM/TSP). CDR3s include the opening cysteine and the closing phenylalanine or tryptophan. A D gene is named only where the DNA matches it firmly. Rows give clone size only sometimes, using once, few, many, or a class for an expanded clone.

CDR3aa: CASSSEGQGVGEQYF
CDR3nt: TGCGCCAGCAGCTCGGAGGGACAGGGGGTCGGTGAGCAGTACTTC
d_gene: TRBD1
abundance: many
v_gene: TRBV5-1
j_gene: TRBJ2-7

CDR3aa: CASGVSGRNEQFF
CDR3nt: TGTGCCAGCGGAGTGAGCGGGAGGAATGAGCAGTTCTTC
d_gene: TRBD2
abundance: few
v_gene: TRBV12-3/TRBV12-4
j_gene: TRBJ2-1

CDR3aa: CASSLVQGNIQYF
CDR3nt: TGTGCCAGCAGCTTAGTTCAGGGGAACATTCAGTACTTC
d_gene: NA
abundance: many
v_gene: TRBV7-2
j_gene: TRBJ2-4

CDR3aa: CSARDPTTNTEAFF
CDR3nt: TGCAGTGCTAGAGATCCCACAACGAACACTGAAGCTTTCTTT
d_gene: NA
abundance: many
v_gene: TRBV20-1
j_gene: TRBJ1-1

CDR3aa: CASSSNTGELFF
CDR3nt: TGTGCCAGCAGTTCGAATACCGGGGAGCTGTTTTTT
d_gene: NA
abundance: many
v_gene: TRBV28
j_gene: TRBJ2-2

CDR3aa: CASSPTGTATYEQYF
CDR3nt: TGCGCCAGCAGCCCGACCGGGACAGCCACCTACGAGCAGTACTTC
d_gene: TRBD1
abundance: many
v_gene: TRBV5-1
j_gene: TRBJ2-7

CDR3aa: CASSQGQANTGELFF
CDR3nt: TGTGCCAGCAGCCAAGGGCAGGCTAACACCGGGGAGCTGTTTTTT
d_gene: NA
abundance: few
v_gene: TRBV3-1
j_gene: TRBJ2-2

CDR3aa: CASSWTGKQYF
CDR3nt: TGTGCCAGCAGCTGGACAGGGAAGCAGTATTTT
d_gene: TRBD1
abundance: many
v_gene: TRBV7-9
j_gene: TRBJ2-3

CDR3aa: CASRTTLVSTDTQYF
CDR3nt: TGTGCCAGTAGGACGACCCTTGTCAGCACAGATACGCAGTATTTT
d_gene: NA
abundance: many
v_gene: TRBV19
j_gene: TRBJ2-3

CDR3aa: CSARNPNRVGEQYF
CDR3nt: TGCAGTGCTAGAAATCCCAACAGGGTCGGCGAGCAGTACTTC
d_gene: NA
abundance: many
v_gene: TRBV20-1
j_gene: TRBJ2-7

CDR3aa: CSASQGMSNQPQHF
CDR3nt: TGCAGCGCTTCACAGGGAATGAGCAATCAGCCCCAGCATTTT
d_gene: NA
abundance: NA
v_gene: TRBV29-1
j_gene: TRBJ1-5

CDR3aa: CSVIRDQKETQYF
CDR3nt: TGCAGCGTCATCCGGGACCAAAAAGAGACCCAGTACTTC
d_gene: NA
abundance: many
v_gene: TRBV29-1
j_gene: TRBJ2-5

CDR3aa: CSVVIREAGELFF
CDR3nt: TGCAGCGTTGTTATCCGGGAGGCCGGGGAGCTGTTTTTT
d_gene: TRBD2
abundance: few
v_gene: TRBV29-1
j_gene: TRBJ2-2

CDR3aa: CSAPSRDRGDNEQFF
CDR3nt: TGCAGTGCCCCGAGCCGGGACAGGGGGGACAATGAGCAGTTCTTC
d_gene: TRBD1
abundance: many
v_gene: TRBV20-1
j_gene: TRBJ2-1

CDR3aa: CASRDRGRRTF
CDR3nt: TGTGCCAGCAGGGACAGGGGCCGGCGCACCTTC
d_gene: TRBD1
abundance: NA
v_gene: TRBV2
j_gene: TRBJ1-2

CDR3aa: CASSLDANTEAFF
CDR3nt: TGCGCCAGCAGCTTAGATGCGAACACTGAAGCTTTCTTT
d_gene: NA
abundance: many
v_gene: TRBV5-1
j_gene: TRBJ1-1